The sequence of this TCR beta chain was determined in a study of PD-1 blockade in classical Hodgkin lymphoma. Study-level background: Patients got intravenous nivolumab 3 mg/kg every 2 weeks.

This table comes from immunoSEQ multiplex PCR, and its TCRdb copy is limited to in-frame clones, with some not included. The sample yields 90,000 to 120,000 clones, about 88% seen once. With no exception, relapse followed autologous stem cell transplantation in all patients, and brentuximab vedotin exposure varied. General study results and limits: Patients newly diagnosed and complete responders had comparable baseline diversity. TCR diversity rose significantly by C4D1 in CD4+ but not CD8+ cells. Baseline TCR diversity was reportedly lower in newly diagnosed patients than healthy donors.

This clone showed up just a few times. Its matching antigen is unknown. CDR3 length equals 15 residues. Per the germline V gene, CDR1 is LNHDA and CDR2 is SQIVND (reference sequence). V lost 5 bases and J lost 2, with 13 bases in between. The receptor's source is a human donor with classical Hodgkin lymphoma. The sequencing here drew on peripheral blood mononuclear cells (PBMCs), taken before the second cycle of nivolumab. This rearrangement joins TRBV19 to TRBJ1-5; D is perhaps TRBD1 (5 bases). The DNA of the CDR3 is TGTGCCAGTAGTCCGGGGCATTTGGGCAATCAGCCCCAGCATTTT. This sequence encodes CASSPGHLGNQPQHF.